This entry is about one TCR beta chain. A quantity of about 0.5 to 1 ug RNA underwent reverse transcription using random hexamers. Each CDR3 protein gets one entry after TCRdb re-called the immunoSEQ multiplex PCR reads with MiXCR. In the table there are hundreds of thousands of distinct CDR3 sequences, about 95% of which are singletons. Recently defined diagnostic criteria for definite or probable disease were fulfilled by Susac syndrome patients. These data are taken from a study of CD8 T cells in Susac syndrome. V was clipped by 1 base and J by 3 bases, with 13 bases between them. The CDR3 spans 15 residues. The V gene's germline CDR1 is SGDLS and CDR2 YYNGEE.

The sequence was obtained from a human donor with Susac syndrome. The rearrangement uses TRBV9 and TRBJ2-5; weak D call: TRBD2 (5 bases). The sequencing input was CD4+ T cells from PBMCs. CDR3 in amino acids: CASSVSGGGEETQYF. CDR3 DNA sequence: TGTGCCAGCAGCGTATCGGGTGGAGGCGAAGAGACCCAGTACTTC.